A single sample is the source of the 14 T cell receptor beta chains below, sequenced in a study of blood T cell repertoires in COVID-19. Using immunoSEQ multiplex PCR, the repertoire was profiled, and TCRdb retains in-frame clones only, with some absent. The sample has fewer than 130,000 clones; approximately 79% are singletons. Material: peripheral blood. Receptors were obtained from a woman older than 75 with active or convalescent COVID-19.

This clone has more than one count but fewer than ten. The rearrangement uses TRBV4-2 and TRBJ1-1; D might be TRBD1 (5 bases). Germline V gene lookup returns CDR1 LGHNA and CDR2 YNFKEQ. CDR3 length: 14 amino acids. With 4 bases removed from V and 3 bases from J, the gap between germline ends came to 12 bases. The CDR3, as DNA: TGTGCCAGCAGCCCCGTGGGGGGGTACACTGAAGCTTTCTTT. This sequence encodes CASSPVGGYTEAFF.

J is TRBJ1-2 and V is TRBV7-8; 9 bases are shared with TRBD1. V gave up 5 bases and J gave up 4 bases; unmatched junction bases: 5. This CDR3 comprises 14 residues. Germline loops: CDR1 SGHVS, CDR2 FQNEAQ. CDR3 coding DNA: TGTGCCAGCAGCCGGGACAGGGTACCCTATGGCTACACCTTC. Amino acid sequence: CASSRDRVPYGYTF. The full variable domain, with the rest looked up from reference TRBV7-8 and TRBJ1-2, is GAGVSQSPRYKVAKRGQDVALRCDPISGHVSLFWYQQALGQGPEFLTYFQNEAQLDKSGLPSDRFFAERPEGSVSTLKIQRTQQEDSAVYLCASSRDRVPYGYTFGSGTRLTVV.

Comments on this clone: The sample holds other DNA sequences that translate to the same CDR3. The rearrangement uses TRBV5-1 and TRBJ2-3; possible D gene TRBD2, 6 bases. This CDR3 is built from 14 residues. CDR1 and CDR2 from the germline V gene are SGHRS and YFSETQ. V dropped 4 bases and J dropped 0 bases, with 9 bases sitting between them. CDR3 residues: CASSGTASTDTQYF. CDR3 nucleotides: TGCGCCAGCAGCGGGACTGCGAGCACAGATACGCAGTATTTT.

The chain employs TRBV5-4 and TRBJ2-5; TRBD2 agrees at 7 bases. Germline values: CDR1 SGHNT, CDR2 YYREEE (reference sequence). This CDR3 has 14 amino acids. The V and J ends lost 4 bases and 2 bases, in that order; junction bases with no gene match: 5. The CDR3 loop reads CASSPGGAQETQYF. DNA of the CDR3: TGTGCCAGCAGCCCGGGGGGTGCTCAAGAGACCCAGTACTTC.

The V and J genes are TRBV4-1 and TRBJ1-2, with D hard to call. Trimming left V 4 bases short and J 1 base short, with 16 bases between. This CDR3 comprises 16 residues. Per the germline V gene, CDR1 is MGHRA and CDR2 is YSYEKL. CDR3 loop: CASSRQEGSFNYGYTF. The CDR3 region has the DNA TGCGCCAGCAGCCGCCAGGAGGGTTCTTTTAACTATGGCTACACCTTC.

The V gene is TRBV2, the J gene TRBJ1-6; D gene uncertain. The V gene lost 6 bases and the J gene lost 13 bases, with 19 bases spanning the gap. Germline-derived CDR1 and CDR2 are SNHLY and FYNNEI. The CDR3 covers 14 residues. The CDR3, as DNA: TGTGCCAGCAGGGTTAGGACTCGAAGTCACCCCCTCCACTTT. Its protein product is CASRVRTRSHPLHF.

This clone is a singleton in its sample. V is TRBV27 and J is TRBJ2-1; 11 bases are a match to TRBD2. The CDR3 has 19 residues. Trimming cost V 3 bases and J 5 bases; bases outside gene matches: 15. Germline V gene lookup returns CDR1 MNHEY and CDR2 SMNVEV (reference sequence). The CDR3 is CASSFLGQRTSGYHNEQFF. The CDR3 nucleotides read TGTGCCAGCAGTTTCCTTGGGCAGCGGACTAGCGGGTACCACAATGAGCAGTTCTTC.

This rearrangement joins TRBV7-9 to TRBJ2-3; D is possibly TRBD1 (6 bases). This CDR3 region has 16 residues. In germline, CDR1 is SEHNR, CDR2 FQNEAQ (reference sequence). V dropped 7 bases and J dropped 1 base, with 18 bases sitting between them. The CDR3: CASNDRTGLGTDTQYF. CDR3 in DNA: TGTGCCAGCAACGACCGAACAGGGCTGGGCACAGATACGCAGTATTTT.

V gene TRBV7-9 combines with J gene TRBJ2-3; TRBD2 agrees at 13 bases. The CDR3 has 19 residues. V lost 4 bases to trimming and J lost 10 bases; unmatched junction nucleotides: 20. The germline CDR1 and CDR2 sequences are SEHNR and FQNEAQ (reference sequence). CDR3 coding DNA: TGTGCCAGCAGCTCCCTCCGGACTAGCGGGGGTCGATACGGCGAGGCGCAGTATTTT. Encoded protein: CASSSLRTSGGRYGEAQYF.

This CDR3 reads CASSESARQKYF. The CDR3 coding sequence is TGTGCCAGCAGTGAATCGGCGAGACAGAAGTACTTC. The rearrangement links TRBV2 to TRBJ2-7, with D maybe TRBD1 (5 bases). Trimming took off 2 bases at V and 11 bases at J, with 13 bases between the two ends. Germline V gene sequence: CDR1 SNHLY, CDR2 FYNNEI. This CDR3 contains 12 residues.

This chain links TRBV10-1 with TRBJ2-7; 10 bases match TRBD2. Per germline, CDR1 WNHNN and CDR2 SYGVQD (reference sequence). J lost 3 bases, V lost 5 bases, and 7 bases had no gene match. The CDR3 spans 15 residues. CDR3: CASSQLAGCCYEQYF. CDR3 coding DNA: TGCGCCAGCAGTCAACTAGCGGGATGTTGCTACGAGCAGTACTTC.

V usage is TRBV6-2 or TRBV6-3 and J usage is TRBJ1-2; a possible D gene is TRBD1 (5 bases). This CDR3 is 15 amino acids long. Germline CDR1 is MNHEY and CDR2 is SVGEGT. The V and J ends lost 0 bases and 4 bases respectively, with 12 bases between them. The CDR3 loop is CASSYSSSGGYGYTF. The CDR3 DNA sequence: TGTGCCAGCAGTTACTCGAGTTCGGGGGGCTATGGCTACACCTTC.

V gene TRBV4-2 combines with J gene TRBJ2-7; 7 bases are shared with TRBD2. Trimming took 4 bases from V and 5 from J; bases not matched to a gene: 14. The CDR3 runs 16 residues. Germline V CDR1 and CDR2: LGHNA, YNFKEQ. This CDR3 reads CASSRRGLVSFNEQYF. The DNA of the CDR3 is TGTGCCAGCAGCCGCCGAGGACTAGTCTCTTTCAACGAGCAGTACTTC.

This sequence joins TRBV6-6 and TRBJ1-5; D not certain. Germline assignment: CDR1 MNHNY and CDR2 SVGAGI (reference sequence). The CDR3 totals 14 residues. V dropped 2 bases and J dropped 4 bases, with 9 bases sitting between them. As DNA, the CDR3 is TGTGCCAGCAGTTACGGGGAGGGAAATCAGCCCCAGCATTTT. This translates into CASSYGEGNQPQHF.